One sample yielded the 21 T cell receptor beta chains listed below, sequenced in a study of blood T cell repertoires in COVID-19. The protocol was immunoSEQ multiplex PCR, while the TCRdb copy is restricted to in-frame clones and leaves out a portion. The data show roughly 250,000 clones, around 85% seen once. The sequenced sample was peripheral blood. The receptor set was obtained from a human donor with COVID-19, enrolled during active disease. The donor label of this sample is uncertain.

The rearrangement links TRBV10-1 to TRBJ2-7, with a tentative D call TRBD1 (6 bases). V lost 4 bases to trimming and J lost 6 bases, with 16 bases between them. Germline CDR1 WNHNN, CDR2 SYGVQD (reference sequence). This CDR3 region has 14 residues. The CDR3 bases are TGCGCCAGCAGTGCTCGATCGGACAGAATCGAGCAGTACTTC. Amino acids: CASSARSDRIEQYF.

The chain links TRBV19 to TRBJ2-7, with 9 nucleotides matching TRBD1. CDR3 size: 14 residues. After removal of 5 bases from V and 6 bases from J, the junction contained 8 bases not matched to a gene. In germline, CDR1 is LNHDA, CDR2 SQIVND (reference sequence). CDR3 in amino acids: CASSANRDRAEQYF. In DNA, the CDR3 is TGTGCCAGTAGTGCGAACCGGGACAGGGCCGAGCAGTACTTC.

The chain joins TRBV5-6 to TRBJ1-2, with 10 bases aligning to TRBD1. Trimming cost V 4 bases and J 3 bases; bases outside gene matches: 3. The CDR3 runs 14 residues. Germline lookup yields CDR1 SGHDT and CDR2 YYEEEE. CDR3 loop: CASSRGTGDYGYTF. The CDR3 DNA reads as TGTGCCAGCAGCCGAGGGACAGGGGACTATGGCTACACCTTC.

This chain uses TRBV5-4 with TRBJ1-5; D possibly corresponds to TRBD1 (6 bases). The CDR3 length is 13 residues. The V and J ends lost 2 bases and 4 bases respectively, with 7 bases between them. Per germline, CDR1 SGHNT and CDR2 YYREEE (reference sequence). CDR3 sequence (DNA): TGTGCCAGCAGCTTTGGACAGAATCAGCCCCAGCATTTT. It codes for CASSFGQNQPQHF.

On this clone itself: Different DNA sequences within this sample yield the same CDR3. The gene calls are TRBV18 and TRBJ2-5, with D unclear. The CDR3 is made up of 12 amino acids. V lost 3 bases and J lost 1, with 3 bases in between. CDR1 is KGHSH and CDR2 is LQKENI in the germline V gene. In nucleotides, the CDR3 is TGTGCCAGCTCACCCTCCCAAGAGACCCAGTACTTC. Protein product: CASSPSQETQYF.

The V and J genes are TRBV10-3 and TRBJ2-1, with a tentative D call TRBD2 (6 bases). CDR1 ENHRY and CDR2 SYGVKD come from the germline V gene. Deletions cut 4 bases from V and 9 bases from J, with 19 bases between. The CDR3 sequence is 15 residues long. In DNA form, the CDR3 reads TGTGCCATCAGTGCAGGGACCGCTGCCGGGGGTGAGCAGTTCTTC. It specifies CAISAGTAAGGEQFF.

This CDR3 reads CASSEYRGANSPLHF. The CDR3 bases are TGTGCCAGCAGTGAATACAGGGGGGCCAATTCACCCCTCCACTTT. The genes are TRBV25-1 and TRBJ1-6, with 7 positions matching TRBD1. The CDR3 totals 15 residues. Trimming cost V 0 bases and J 7 bases; bases outside gene matches: 3. Germline lookup yields CDR1 MGHDK and CDR2 SYGVNS.

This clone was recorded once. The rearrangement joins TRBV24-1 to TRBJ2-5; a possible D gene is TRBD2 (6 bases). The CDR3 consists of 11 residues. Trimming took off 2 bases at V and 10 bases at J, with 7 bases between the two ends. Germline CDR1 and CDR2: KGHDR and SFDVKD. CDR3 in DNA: TGTGCCACCAGTGATTCCGGGGGCCAGTACTTC. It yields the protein CATSDSGGQYF.

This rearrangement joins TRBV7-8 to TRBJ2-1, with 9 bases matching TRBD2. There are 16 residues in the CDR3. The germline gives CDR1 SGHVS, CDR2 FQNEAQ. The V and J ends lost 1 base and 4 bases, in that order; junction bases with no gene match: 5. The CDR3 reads CASSLVSGRGYNEQFF. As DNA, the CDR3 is TGTGCCAGCAGCTTAGTTAGCGGGAGAGGTTACAATGAGCAGTTCTTC.

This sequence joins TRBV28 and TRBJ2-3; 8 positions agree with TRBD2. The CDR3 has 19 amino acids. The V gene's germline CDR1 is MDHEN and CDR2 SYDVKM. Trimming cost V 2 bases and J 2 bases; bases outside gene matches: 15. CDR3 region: CASSLESSFERGYTDTQYF. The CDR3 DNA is TGTGCCAGCAGTTTAGAGTCCTCCTTTGAGCGGGGGTACACAGATACGCAGTATTTT. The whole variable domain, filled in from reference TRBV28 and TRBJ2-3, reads DVKVTQSSRYLVKRTGEKVFLECVQDMDHENMFWYRQDPGLGLRLIYFSYDVKMKEKGDIPEGYSVSREKKERFSLILESASTNQTSMYLCASSLESSFERGYTDTQYFGPGTRLTVL.

This CDR3 reads CATSRDLADYEQYF. In DNA form, the CDR3 reads TGTGCCACCAGCAGAGATCTAGCCGACTACGAGCAGTACTTC. The V gene is TRBV15, the J gene TRBJ2-7; D might be TRBD2 (5 bases). The CDR3 runs 14 residues. V was trimmed by 0 bases and J by 3 bases, leaving 9 bases between them. The V gene's germline CDR1 is LNHNV and CDR2 YYDKDF (reference sequence).

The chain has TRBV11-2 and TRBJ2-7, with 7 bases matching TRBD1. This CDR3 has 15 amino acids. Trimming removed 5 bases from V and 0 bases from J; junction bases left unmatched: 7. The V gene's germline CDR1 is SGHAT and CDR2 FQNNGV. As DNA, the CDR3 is TGTGCCAGCAGCCAGGACAGGCCAAGCTCCTACGAGCAGTACTTC. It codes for CASSQDRPSSYEQYF.

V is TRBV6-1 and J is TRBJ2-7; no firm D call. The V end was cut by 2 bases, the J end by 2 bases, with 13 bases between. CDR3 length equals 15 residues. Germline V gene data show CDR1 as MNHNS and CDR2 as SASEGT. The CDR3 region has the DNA TGTGCCAGCAGTGAATCCCCCAGTATCGCCTACGAGCAGTACTTC. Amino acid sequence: CASSESPSIAYEQYF.

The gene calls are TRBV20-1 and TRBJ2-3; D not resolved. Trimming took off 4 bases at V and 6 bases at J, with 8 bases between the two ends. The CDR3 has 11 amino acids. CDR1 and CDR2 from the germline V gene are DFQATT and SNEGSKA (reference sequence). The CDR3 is CSATQVDTQYF. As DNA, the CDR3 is TGCAGTGCTACCCAGGTGGATACGCAGTATTTT.

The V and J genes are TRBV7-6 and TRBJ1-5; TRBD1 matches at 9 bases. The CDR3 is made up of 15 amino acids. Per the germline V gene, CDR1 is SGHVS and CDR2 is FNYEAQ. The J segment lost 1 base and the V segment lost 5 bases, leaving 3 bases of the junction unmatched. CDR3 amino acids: CASSVGQGSNQPQHF. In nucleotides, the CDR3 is TGTGCCAGCAGCGTCGGACAGGGGAGCAATCAGCCCCAGCATTTT.

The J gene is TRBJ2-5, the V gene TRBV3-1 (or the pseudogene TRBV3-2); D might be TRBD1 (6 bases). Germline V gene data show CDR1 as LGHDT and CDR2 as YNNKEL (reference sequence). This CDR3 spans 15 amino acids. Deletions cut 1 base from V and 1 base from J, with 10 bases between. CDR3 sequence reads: CASSQVGTTQETQYF. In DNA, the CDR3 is TGTGCCAGCAGCCAAGTCGGGACAACCCAAGAGACCCAGTACTTC.

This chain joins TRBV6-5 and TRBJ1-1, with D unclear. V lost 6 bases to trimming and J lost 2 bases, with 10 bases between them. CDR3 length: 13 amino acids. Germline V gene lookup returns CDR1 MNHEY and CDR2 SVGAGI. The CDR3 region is CASRIEPNTEAFF. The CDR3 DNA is TGTGCCAGCAGGATAGAGCCAAACACTGAAGCTTTCTTT.

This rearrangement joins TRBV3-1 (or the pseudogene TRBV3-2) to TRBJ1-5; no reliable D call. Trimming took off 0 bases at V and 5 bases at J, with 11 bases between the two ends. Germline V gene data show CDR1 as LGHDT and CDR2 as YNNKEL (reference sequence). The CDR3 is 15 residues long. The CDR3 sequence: CASSQDSTADQPQHF. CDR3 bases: TGTGCCAGCAGCCAAGATAGCACTGCGGATCAGCCCCAGCATTTT.

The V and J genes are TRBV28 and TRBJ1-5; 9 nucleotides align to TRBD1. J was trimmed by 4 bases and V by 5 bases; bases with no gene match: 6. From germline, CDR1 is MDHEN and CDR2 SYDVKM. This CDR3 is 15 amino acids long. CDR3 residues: CASSQTGTGNQPQHF. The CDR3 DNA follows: TGTGCCAGCAGTCAAACCGGGACAGGGAATCAGCCCCAGCATTTT.

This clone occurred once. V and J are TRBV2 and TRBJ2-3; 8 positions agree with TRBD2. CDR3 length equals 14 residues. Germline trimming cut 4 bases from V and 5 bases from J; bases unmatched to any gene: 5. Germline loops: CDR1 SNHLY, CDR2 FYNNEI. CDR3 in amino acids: CASSGREAVDTQYF. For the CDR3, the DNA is TGTGCCAGCAGTGGGCGGGAGGCTGTAGATACGCAGTATTTT. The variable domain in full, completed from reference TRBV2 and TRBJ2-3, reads EPEVTQTPSHQVTQMGQEVILRCVPISNHLYFYWYRQILGQKVEFLVSFYNNEISEKSEIFDDQFSVERPDGSNFTLKIRSTKLEDSAMYFCASSGREAVDTQYFGPGTRLTVL.

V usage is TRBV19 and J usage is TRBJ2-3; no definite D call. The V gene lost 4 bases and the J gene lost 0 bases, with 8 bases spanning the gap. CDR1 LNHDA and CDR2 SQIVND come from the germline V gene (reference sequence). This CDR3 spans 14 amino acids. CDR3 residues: CASSSQSSTDTQYF. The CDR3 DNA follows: TGTGCCAGTAGTAGTCAGTCGAGCACAGATACGCAGTATTTT.